This T cell receptor beta chain was sequenced during a study of blood T cell repertoires in COVID-19. The wider study: Sites in the United States, Italy and Spain provided acute and convalescent COVID-19 samples.

Clones were read by immunoSEQ multiplex PCR, and TCRdb kept only the in-frame ones, dropping some. The table includes fewer than 200,000 clones, approximately 80% detected once. CDR3 size: 13 residues. V dropped 4 bases and J dropped 10 bases, with 14 bases sitting between them. CDR1 and CDR2 from the germline V gene are KGHSH and LQKENI. Study members were between about 18 and 100 years old and lived in 24 US regions. Symptom resolution, clearance, or two negative PCRs marked donors in Cohort 3 as recovered. Source material: PBMCs or T cells enriched from blood (not recorded which). The TCR sequence derives from a man aged 45 to 65 who had recovered from COVID-19. The genes are TRBV18 and TRBJ2-1, with a weak D call TRBD1 (6 bases). Here the CDR3 reads CASSQTQGSEQFF. The CDR3 coding sequence is TGTGCCAGCTCACAGACTCAGGGGAGCGAGCAGTTCTTC.